This TCR beta chain derives from a study of blood T cell repertoires in COVID-19. About the research overall: Specimens from acute and convalescent COVID-19 originated in the United States, Italy and Spain. The analysed material was cDNA or gDNA that came from T cells, B-cell-depleted T cells, or PBMCs.

CDR1 is DFQATT, CDR2 SNEGSKA, per germline (reference sequence). The germline V and J ends were trimmed by 7 bases and 6 bases, with 7 bases remaining between them. The CDR3 contains 10 residues. Authors' processing steps: For nucleated cells, counts were estimated from reference gene primer amplification. Assay: immunoSEQ multiplex PCR; the TCRdb copy retains only in-frame clones and omits some. The V and J calls and clone size were taken over from that table, and D and trimming were inferred from the DNA. The data show some 86,000 clones, about 83% seen once. The TCR originated in a woman in her 70s with acute or convalescent COVID-19. The chain recombines TRBV20-1 with TRBJ1-5, with unresolved D. The source material was peripheral blood. The CDR3 sequence: CSVGGQPQHF. CDR3 nucleotide sequence: TGCAGTGTTGGAGGTCAGCCCCAGCATTTT.